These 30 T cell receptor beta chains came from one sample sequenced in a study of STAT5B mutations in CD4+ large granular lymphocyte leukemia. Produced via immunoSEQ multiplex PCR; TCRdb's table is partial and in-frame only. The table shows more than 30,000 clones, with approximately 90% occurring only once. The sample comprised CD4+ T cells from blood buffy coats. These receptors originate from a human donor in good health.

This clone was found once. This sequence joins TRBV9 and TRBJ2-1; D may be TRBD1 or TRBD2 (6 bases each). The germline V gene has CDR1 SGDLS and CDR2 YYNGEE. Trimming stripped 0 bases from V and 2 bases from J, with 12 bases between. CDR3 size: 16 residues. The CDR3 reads CASSVAEGVAYNEQFF. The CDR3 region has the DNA TGTGCCAGCAGCGTAGCGGAGGGGGTCGCCTACAATGAGCAGTTCTTC.

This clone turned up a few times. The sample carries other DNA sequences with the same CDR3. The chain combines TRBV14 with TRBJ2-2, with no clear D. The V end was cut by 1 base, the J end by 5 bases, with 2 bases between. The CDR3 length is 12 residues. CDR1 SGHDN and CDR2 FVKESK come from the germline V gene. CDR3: CASSQGTGELFF. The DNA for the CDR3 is TGTGCCAGCAGCCAAGGTACCGGGGAGCTGTTTTTT.

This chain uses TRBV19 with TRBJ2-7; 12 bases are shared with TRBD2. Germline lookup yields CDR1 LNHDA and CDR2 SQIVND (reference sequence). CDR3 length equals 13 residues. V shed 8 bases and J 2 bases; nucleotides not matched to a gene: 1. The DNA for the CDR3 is TGTGCCAGTCGACTAGCGGGAGCCTACGAGCAGTACTTC. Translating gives CASRLAGAYEQYF.

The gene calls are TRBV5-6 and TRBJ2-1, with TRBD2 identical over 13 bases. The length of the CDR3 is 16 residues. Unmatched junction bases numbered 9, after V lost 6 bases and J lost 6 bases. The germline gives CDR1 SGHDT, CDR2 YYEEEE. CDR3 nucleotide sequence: TGTGCCAGCACTCCTCCCGGGACTAGCGGGGTCAATGAGCAGTTCTTC. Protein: CASTPPGTSGVNEQFF.

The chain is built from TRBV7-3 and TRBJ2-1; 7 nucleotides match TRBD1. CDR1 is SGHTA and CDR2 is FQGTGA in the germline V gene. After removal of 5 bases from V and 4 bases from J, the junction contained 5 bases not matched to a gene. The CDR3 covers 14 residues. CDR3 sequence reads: CASSPGQSYNEQFF. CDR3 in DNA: TGTGCCAGCAGCCCGGGACAGAGTTACAATGAGCAGTTCTTC.

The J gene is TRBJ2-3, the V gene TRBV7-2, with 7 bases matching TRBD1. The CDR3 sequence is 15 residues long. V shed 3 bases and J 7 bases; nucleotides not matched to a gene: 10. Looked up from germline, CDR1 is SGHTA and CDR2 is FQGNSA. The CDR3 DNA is TGTGCCAGCAGCTTGACAGGGACGCCGGGGAATACGCAGTATTTT. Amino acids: CASSLTGTPGNTQYF.

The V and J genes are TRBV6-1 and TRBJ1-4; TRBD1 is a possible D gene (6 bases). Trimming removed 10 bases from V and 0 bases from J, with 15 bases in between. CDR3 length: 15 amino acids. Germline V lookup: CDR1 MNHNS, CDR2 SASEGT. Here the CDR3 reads CATRQDVATNEKLFF. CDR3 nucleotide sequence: TGTGCCACCCGACAGGACGTTGCAACTAATGAAAAACTGTTTTTT.

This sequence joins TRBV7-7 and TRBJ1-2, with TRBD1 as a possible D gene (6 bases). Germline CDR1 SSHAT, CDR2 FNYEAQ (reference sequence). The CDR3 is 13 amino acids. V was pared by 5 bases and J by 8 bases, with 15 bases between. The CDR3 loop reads CASSPARGQGYTF. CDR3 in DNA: TGTGCCAGCAGCCCCGCCAGGGGTCAGGGCTACACCTTC.

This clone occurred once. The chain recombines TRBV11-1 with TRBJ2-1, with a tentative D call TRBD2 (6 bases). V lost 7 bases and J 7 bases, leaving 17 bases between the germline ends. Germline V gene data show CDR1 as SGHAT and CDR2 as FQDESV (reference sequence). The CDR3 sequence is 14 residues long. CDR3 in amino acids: CASTYERERNEQFF. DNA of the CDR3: TGTGCCAGCACCTACGAACGGGAGAGAAATGAGCAGTTCTTC.

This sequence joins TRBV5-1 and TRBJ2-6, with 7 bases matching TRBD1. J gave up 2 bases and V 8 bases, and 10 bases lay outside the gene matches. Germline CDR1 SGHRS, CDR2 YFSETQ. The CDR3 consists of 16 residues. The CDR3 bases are TGCGCCAGTTTACAGGGGAGTGGTCCTGGGGCCAACGTCCTGACTTTC. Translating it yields CASLQGSGPGANVLTF.

CDR3 loop: CASSWGQATNEKLFF. The CDR3 DNA reads as TGTGCCAGCAGTTGGGGACAAGCAACTAATGAAAAACTGTTTTTT. The rearrangement uses TRBV27 and TRBJ1-4, with a possible D match to TRBD1 (6 bases). Deletions cut 4 bases from V and 0 bases from J, with 9 bases between. CDR3 length: 15 residues. CDR1 is MNHEY, CDR2 SMNVEV, per germline (reference sequence).

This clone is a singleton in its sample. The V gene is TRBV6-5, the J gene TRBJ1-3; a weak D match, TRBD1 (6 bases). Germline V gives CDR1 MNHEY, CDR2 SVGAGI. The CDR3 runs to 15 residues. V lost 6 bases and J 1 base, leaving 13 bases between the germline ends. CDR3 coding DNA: TGTGCCAGCAGGCTACAGGGACGATCTGGAAACACCATATATTTT. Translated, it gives CASRLQGRSGNTIYF.

CDR3 amino acids: CTSSSVAGIYSYNEQFF. The CDR3, as DNA: TGCACCAGCAGCTCTGTTGCCGGGATATACTCCTACAATGAGCAGTTCTTC. This chain connects TRBV1 to TRBJ2-1; the table assigns TRBD2, which was not confirmed against the DNA. TRBV1 counts as a pseudogene. This CDR3 is built from 17 residues.

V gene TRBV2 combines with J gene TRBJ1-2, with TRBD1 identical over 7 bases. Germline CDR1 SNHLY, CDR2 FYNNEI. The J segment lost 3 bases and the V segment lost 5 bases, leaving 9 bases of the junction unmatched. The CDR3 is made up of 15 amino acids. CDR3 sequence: CASSRQGGCDYGYTF. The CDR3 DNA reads TGTGCCAGCAGTAGACAGGGAGGGTGTGACTATGGCTACACCTTC.

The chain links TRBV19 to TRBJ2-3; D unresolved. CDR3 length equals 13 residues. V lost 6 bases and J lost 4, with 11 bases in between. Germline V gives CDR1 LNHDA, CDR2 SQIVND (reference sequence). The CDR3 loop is CASSRFGPDTQYF. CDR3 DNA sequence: TGTGCCAGTAGCCGGTTCGGGCCAGATACGCAGTATTTT.

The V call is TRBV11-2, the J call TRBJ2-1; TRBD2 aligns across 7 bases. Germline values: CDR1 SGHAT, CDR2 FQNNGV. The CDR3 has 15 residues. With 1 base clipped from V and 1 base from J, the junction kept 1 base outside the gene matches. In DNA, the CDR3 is TGTGCCAGCAGCTTAGGCGGGAGTTCCTACAATGAGCAGTTCTTC. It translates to CASSLGGSSYNEQFF.

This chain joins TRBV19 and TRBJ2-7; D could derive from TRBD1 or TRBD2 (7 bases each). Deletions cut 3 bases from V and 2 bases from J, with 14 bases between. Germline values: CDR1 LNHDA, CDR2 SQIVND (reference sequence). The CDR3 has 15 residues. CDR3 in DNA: TGTGCCAGTAGTATGGGGGGGACAGAAACCTACGAGCAGTACTTC. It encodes CASSMGGTETYEQYF.

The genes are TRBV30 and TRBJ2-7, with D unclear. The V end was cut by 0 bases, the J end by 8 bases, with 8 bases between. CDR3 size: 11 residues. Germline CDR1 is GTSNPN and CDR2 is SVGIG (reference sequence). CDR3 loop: CAWSVDPQQYF. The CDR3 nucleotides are TGTGCCTGGAGTGTTGACCCACAGCAGTACTTC.

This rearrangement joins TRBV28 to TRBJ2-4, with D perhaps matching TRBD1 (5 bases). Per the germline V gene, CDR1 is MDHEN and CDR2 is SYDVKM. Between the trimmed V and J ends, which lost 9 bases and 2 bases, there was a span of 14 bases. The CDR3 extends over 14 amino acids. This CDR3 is CASAPDTSKNIQYF. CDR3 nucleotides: TGTGCCAGTGCCCCGGACACATCCAAAAACATTCAGTACTTC.

The CDR3 protein is CAWSYFGTSNQPQHF. CDR3 in DNA: TGTGCCTGGAGTTATTTTGGGACCAGCAATCAGCCCCAGCATTTT. V gene TRBV30 combines with J gene TRBJ1-5; TRBD1 is a possible D gene (5 bases). V lost 2 bases and J lost 1, with 12 bases in between. The CDR3 loop spans 15 amino acids. Germline V gene sequence: CDR1 GTSNPN, CDR2 SVGIG (reference sequence).

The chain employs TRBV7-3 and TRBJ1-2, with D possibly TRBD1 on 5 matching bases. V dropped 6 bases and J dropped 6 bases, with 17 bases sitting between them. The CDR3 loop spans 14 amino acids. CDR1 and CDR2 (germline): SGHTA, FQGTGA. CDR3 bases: TGTGCCAGCAGTCCTGGGGCCGGGACCCATGGCTACACCTTC. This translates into CASSPGAGTHGYTF. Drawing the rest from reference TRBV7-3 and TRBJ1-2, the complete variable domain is GAGVSQTPSNKVTEKGKYVELRCDPISGHTALYWYRQSLGQGPEFLIYFQGTGAADDSGLPNDRFFAVRPEGSVSTLKIQRTERGDSAVYLCASSPGAGTHGYTFGSGTRLTVV.

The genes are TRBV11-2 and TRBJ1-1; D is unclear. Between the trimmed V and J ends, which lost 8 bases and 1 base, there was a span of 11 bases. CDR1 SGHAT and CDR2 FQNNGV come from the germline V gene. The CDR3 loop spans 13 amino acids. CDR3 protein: CASCKRENTEAFF. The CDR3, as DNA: TGTGCCAGCTGCAAAAGAGAGAACACTGAAGCTTTCTTT.

The CDR3 DNA reads as TGTGCCTGGAGCCGACAGGGAAACACTGAAGCTTTCTTT. Translating gives CAWSRQGNTEAFF. This rearrangement joins TRBV30 to TRBJ1-1, with 7 bases that match TRBD1. V lost 3 bases to trimming and J lost 2 bases; unmatched junction nucleotides: 3. This CDR3 is built from 13 residues. Germline-derived CDR1 and CDR2 are GTSNPN and SVGIG (reference sequence).

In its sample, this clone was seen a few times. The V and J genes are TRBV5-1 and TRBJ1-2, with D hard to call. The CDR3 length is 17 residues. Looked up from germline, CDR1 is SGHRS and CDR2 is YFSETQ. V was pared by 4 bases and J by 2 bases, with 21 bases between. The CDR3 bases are TGCGCCAGCAGCCTACGACAAGCAAGCCGGGTAAACTATGGCTACACCTTC. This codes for CASSLRQASRVNYGYTF. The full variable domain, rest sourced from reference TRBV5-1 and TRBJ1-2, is KAGVTQTPRYLIKTRGQQVTLSCSPISGHRSVSWYQQTPGQGLQFLFEYFSETQRNKGNFPGRFSGRQFSNSRSEMNVSTLELGDSALYLCASSLRQASRVNYGYTFGSGTRLTVV.

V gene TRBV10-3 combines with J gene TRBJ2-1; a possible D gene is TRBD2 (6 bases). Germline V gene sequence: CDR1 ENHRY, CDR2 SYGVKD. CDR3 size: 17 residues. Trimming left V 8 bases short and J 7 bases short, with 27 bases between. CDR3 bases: TGTGCCATCTCGGGGGACCGCGCGCGCAATCTCGGAAATGAGCAGTTCTTC. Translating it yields CAISGDRARNLGNEQFF.

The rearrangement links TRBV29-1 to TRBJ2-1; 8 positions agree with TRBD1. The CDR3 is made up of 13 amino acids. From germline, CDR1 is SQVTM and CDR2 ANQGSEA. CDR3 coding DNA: TGCATTACCCGTGGACAGGGCATGCATGAGCAGTTCTTC. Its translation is CITRGQGMHEQFF.

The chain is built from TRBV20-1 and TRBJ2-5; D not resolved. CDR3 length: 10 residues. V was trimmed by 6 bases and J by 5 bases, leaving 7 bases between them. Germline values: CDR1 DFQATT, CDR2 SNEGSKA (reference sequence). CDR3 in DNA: TGCAGTGCAACCGGGGAGACCCAGTACTTC. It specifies CSATGETQYF.

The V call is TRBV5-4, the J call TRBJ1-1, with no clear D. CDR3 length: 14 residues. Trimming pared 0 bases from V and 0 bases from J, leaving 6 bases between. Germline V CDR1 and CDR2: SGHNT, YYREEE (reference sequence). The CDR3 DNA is TGTGCCAGCAGCTTGGCGGAGGTGAACACTGAAGCTTTCTTT. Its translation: CASSLAEVNTEAFF.

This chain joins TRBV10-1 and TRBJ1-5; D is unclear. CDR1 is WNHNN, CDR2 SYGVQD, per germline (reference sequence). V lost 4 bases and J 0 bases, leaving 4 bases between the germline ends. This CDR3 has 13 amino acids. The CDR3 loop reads CASSANSNQPQHF. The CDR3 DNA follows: TGCGCCAGCAGTGCTAATAGCAATCAGCCCCAGCATTTT.

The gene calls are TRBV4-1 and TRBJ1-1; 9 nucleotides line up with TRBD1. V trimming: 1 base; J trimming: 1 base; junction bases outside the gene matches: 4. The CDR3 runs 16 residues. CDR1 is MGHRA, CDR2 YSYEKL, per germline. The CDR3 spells CASSQGYRGPNTEAFF. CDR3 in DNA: TGCGCCAGCAGCCAAGGTTACAGGGGGCCGAACACTGAAGCTTTCTTT.